The clone carrying this T cell receptor (beta chain) was counted between two and nine times. Profiled with immunoSEQ multiplex PCR; TCRdb holds only in-frame clones, not every one. The table shows tens of thousands of clones, with 92% occurring only once. The data derive from a study of T cell changes during pregnancy in multiple sclerosis. Germline V gene sequence: CDR1 LNHDA, CDR2 SQIVND (reference sequence). Trimming shortened V by 3 bases and J by 3 bases, and 9 bases separated the two germline ends. The CDR3 consists of 14 residues. The sequence was obtained from a female donor with multiple sclerosis, enrolled in a pregnancy study. The chain recombines TRBV19 with TRBJ1-5; TRBD1 might be the D (6 bases). The sequenced sample was peripheral blood, obtained in the second trimester of pregnancy. The CDR3 here is CASSIRDTNQPQHF. The CDR3 DNA follows: TGTGCCAGTAGTATCCGGGACACCAATCAGCCCCAGCATTTT.